This T cell receptor beta chain was recovered during a study of cytomegalovirus exposure and HLA in healthy donors. Study summary: Genotyping showed around 80% of 350 to 400 donors falling in the Caucasian-associated ancestry cluster.

Whole-study results and caveats: Researchers counted 164 TCR beta chains as cytomegalovirus-associated.

The PCR used 60 Vbeta and 13 Jbeta primers. Sequenced by immunoSEQ multiplex PCR; TCRdb stores in-frame clones only, minus some. Recorded for this sample: about 39,000 clones. A note on this clone: Antigen: not known.

V lost 6 bases, J lost 1 base, and 3 bases stayed unmatched. Germline V CDR1 and CDR2: MNHEY, SMNVEV (reference sequence). This CDR3 has 14 residues. The V and J genes are TRBV27 and TRBJ1-3; 7 nucleotides agree with TRBD1. This TCR was recovered from a male donor in good health and CMV-seronegative. Sequencing was done on a sample of PBMCs. Here the CDR3 DNA reads TGTGCCAGCAGACCGGGACAGTCTGGAAACACCATATATTTT. It translates to CASRPGQSGNTIYF.